This T cell receptor beta chain derives from a study of regulatory T cells in long-lasting Graves disease. This CDR3 is built from 14 residues. The germline V and J ends were trimmed by 7 bases and 4 bases, with 14 bases remaining between them. This clonotype has just a few counts. Building the TCR beta libraries relied on iRepertoire HTBI primers, and CDR3 regions underwent Arm-PCR. TCRdb recomputed calls from the multiplex PCR reads with MiXCR, one row per CDR3 protein. The table records some 340,000 distinct CDR3 sequences, roughly 20% of them present only once. Described time point: persistent/refractory GD, antithyroid drugs over 5 years with positive TRAb. Construction of the TCR library relied on RNA isolated from PBMCs.

The source material was peripheral blood mononuclear cells (PBMCs), sampled when the disease was refractory, from a patient treated with antithyroid drugs. The chain recombines TRBV12-3 or TRBV12-4 with TRBJ2-1, with D perhaps matching TRBD2 (5 bases). The receptor comes from a middle-aged woman with Graves disease. The CDR3 is CASITGFLYNEQFF. As DNA, the CDR3 is TGTGCCAGCATCACGGGGTTCCTTTACAATGAGCAGTTCTTC.